Sequencing of this T cell receptor (beta chain) was carried out in a study of blood T cell repertoires in COVID-19. Overall study: Samples of COVID-19 (acute and convalescent) were obtained from the United States, Italy and Spain. The cDNA or gDNA used as material had been derived from T cells, B-cell-depleted T cells, or PBMCs.

With 5 bases removed from V and 5 bases from J, the gap between germline ends came to 9 bases. Germline lookup yields CDR1 MNHEY and CDR2 SVGEGT. This CDR3 region has 12 residues. In the source study's methods: Reference gene primer amplification yielded estimated nucleated cell counts. Sequenced by immunoSEQ multiplex PCR; TCRdb stores in-frame clones only, minus some. That table is the source of V, J and clone size, and D and trimming were worked out from the DNA. The sample yields 150,000 to 200,000 clones, over 80% seen once. This sequence was found in a woman aged 30 to 39 with acute or convalescent COVID-19. Sequencing was carried out using peripheral blood. V is TRBV6-2 or TRBV6-3 and J is TRBJ1-1, with D maybe TRBD1 (5 bases). The CDR3: CASSPTATEAFF. Here the CDR3 DNA reads TGTGCCAGCAGTCCGACAGCTACTGAAGCTTTCTTT.